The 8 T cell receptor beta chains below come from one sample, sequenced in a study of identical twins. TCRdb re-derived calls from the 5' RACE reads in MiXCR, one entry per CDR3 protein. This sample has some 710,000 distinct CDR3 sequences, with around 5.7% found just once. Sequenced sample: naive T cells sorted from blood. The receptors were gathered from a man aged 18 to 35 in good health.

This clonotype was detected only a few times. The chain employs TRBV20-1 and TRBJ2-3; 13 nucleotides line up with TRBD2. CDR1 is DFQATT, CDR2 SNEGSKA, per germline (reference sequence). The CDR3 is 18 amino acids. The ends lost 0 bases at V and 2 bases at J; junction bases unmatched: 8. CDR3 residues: CSARDKPGTSGNTDTQYF. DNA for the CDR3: TGCAGTGCTAGAGATAAACCCGGGACTAGCGGGAACACAGATACGCAGTATTTT.

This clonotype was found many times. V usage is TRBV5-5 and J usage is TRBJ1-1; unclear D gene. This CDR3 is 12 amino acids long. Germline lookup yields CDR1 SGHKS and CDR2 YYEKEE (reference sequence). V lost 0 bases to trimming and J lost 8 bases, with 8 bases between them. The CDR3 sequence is CASSLAEEEAFF. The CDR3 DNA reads TGTGCCAGCAGCTTGGCCGAAGAGGAAGCTTTCTTT. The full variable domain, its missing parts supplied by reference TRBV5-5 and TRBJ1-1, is DAGVTQSPTHLIKTRGQQVTLRCSPISGHKSVSWYQQVLGQGPQFIFQYYEKEERGRGNFPDRFSARQFPNYSSELNVNALLLGDSALYLCASSLAEEEAFFGQGTRLTVV.

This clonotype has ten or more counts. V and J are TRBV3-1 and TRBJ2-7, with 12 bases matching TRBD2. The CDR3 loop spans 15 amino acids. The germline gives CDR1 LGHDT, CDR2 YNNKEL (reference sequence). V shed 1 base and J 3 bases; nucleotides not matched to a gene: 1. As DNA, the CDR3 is TGTGCCAGCAGCCAAGCTAGCGGGAGGGACTACGAGCAGTACTTC. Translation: CASSQASGRDYEQYF.

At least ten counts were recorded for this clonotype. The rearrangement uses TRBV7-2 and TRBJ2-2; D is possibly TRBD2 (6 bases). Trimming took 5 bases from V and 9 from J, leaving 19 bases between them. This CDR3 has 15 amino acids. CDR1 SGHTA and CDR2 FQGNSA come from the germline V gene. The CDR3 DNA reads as TGTGCCAGCAGCCCTAGTATGGGACTGCGAAGGGAGCTGTTTTTT. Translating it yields CASSPSMGLRRELFF.

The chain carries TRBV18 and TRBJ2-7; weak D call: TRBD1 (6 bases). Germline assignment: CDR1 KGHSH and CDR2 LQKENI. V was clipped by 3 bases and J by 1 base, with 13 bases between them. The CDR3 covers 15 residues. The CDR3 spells CASSPSPQGSYEQYV. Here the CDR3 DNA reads TGTGCCAGCTCACCTTCCCCTCAGGGGTCCTACGAGCAGTACGTC.

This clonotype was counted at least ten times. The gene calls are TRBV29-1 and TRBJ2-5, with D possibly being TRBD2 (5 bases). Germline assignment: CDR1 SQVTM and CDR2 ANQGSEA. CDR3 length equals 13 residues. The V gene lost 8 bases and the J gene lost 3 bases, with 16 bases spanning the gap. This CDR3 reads CSQLVFGEETQYF. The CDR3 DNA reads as TGCAGCCAATTAGTCTTCGGGGAAGAGACCCAGTACTTC.

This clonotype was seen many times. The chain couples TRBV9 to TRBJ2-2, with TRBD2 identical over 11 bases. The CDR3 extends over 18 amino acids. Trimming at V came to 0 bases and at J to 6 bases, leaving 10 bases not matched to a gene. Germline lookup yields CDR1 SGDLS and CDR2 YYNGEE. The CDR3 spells CASSVVDSGRALAGELFF. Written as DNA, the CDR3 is TGTGCCAGCAGCGTAGTCGATAGCGGGAGGGCCCTCGCCGGGGAGCTGTTTTTT.

CDR3 residues: CASWGGIAKNIQYF. The CDR3 coding sequence is TGTGCCAGCTGGGGGGGAATAGCCAAAAACATTCAGTACTTC. V usage is TRBV28 and J usage is TRBJ2-4; 7 positions match TRBD2. The germline V gene encodes CDR1 MDHEN and CDR2 SYDVKM. The CDR3 contains 14 residues. The V and J ends lost 8 bases and 0 bases, in that order; junction bases with no gene match: 4.